This paragraph reports one T cell receptor (beta chain). The antigen is undetermined. Germline loops: CDR1 LNHDA, CDR2 SQIVND (reference sequence). The CDR3 has 16 amino acids. With 3 bases clipped from V and 1 base from J, the junction kept 7 bases outside the gene matches. The table came from immunoSEQ multiplex PCR; TCRdb's copy has only in-frame clones and leaves some out. Here the sample spans some 140,000 clones, roughly 86% being singletons. This record comes from a study of T cell responses to AZD1222 COVID-19 vaccine. Study observations and caveats: In a largely white British group with more females than males, clonal diversity was possibly underestimated. Two doses of AZD1222 preceded a rise in Spike-specific TCR breadth and depth.

Here the sequenced sample was peripheral blood, taken 28 days after the second AZD1222 dose. V and J are TRBV19 and TRBJ2-5, with TRBD1 matching over 8 bases. This clonotype was sampled from an adult who received the AZD1222 COVID-19 vaccine. This chain's CDR3 is CASSIQGAILQETQYF. The CDR3 bases are TGTGCCAGTAGTATTCAGGGGGCGATCCTCCAAGAGACCCAGTACTTC.